The 30 T cell receptor beta chains below come from one sample, sequenced in a study of blood T cell repertoires in COVID-19. Some clones are missing from TCRdb's copy, which holds only in-frame ones; the method was immunoSEQ multiplex PCR. The sample lists approximately 470,000 clones, about 90% seen once, with 0.7% in the top ten. Input material: PBMCs or T cells enriched from blood (not recorded which). All receptors derive from a woman aged 18 to 35 who had recovered from COVID-19.

The rearrangement uses TRBV11-1 and TRBJ2-1; 9 nucleotides line up with TRBD1. Germline V gives CDR1 SGHAT, CDR2 FQDESV (reference sequence). The CDR3 consists of 14 residues. J was trimmed by 7 bases and V by 7 bases; bases with no gene match: 8. CDR3 nucleotides: TGTGCCAGCAACTCCGGGACAGGGCGGAATGAGCAGTTCTTC. This codes for CASNSGTGRNEQFF. Variable domain in full (rest from reference TRBV11-1 and TRBJ2-1): EAEVAQSPRYKITEKSQAVAFWCDPISGHATLYWYRQILGQGPELLVQFQDESVVDDSQLPKDRFSAERLKGVDSTLKIQPAELGDSAMYLCASNSGTGRNEQFFGPGTRLTVL.

The V and J genes are TRBV6-5 and TRBJ1-2; tentatively, D is TRBD1 (5 bases). Germline V gene sequence: CDR1 MNHEY, CDR2 SVGAGI. The V end lost 7 bases, the J end lost 4 bases, and 13 bases lay between the germline ends. There are 13 residues in the CDR3. CDR3 region: CASTRSTAYGYTF. The DNA for the CDR3 is TGTGCCAGCACCCGCTCGACAGCCTATGGCTACACCTTC.

This clone was seen more than once but under ten times. The chain's CDR3 is CASSFDRVYNEQFF. In DNA, the CDR3 is TGCGCCAGCAGCTTCGACAGGGTCTACAATGAGCAGTTCTTC. The rearrangement joins TRBV5-1 to TRBJ2-1; 7 nucleotides agree with TRBD1. The J segment lost 3 bases and the V segment lost 2 bases, leaving 2 bases of the junction unmatched. CDR1 and CDR2 (germline): SGHRS, YFSETQ. CDR3 length equals 14 residues. The whole variable domain, filled in from reference TRBV5-1 and TRBJ2-1, reads KAGVTQTPRYLIKTRGQQVTLSCSPISGHRSVSWYQQTPGQGLQFLFEYFSETQRNKGNFPGRFSGRQFSNSRSEMNVSTLELGDSALYLCASSFDRVYNEQFFGPGTRLTVL.

This clone has more than one count but fewer than ten. V is TRBV27 and J is TRBJ2-7; 9 bases are a match to TRBD1. With V trimmed by 4 bases and J by 2 bases, 9 bases remained unmatched. Germline V gives CDR1 MNHEY, CDR2 SMNVEV (reference sequence). The CDR3 consists of 16 residues. The DNA for the CDR3 is TGTGCCAGCAGTTCCCCCGGGACAGGGAATCCCTACGAGCAGTACTTC. Protein product: CASSSPGTGNPYEQYF.

The chain couples TRBV2 to TRBJ1-3; TRBD1 agrees at 8 bases. Germline CDR1 reads SNHLY; CDR2 reads FYNNEI. After removal of 8 bases from V and 5 bases from J, the junction contained 5 bases not matched to a gene. The CDR3 length is 13 residues. CDR3 in amino acids: CASETGGRNTIYF. In nucleotides, the CDR3 is TGTGCCAGCGAAACAGGGGGTAGAAACACCATATATTTT.

V gene TRBV5-1 combines with J gene TRBJ2-1; tentative D call: TRBD1 (6 bases). CDR3 length: 14 amino acids. Trimming shortened V by 1 base and J by 7 bases, and 12 bases separated the two germline ends. The germline V gene has CDR1 SGHRS and CDR2 YFSETQ. CDR3 DNA: TGCGCCAGCAGCTTGAGAGTCCAGGGGAATGAGCAGTTCTTC. It codes for CASSLRVQGNEQFF.

The chain combines TRBV4-1 with TRBJ1-2; 7 bases are a match to TRBD1. The CDR3 loop spans 16 amino acids. V dropped 3 bases and J dropped 0; count of bases not matched to a gene: 7. CDR1 MGHRA and CDR2 YSYEKL come from the germline V gene. CDR3 bases: TGCGCCAGCAGCCAGCCCCGACAGGGTGCTAACTATGGCTACACCTTC. Its translation is CASSQPRQGANYGYTF.

The rearrangement uses TRBV28 and TRBJ1-4; a possible D gene is TRBD1 (5 bases). Trimming stripped 3 bases from V and 2 bases from J, with 16 bases between. CDR3 length: 17 residues. Germline lookup yields CDR1 MDHEN and CDR2 SYDVKM. The CDR3 here is CASSFSGREGTNEKLFF. The CDR3 coding sequence is TGTGCCAGCAGTTTCTCAGGGAGGGAGGGCACTAATGAAAAACTGTTTTTT.

The CDR3 nucleotides read TGTGCCAGCAGCCTAGCGGGGGAACAGTCCTACGAGCAGTACTTC. Amino acids: CASSLAGEQSYEQYF. The rearrangement joins TRBV6-5 to TRBJ2-7, with TRBD2 identical over 10 bases. Germline CDR1 MNHEY, CDR2 SVGAGI. Trimming took 6 bases from V and 1 from J; bases not matched to a gene: 6. The CDR3 is made up of 15 amino acids.

V gene TRBV3-1 (or the pseudogene TRBV3-2) combines with J gene TRBJ2-5, with 10 bases aligning to TRBD2. The CDR3 has 16 residues. Trimming removed 4 bases from V and 1 base from J; junction bases left unmatched: 6. The V gene's germline CDR1 is LGHDT and CDR2 YNNKEL (reference sequence). CDR3 in amino acids: CASSLLAGDFQETQYF. In nucleotides, the CDR3 is TGTGCCAGCAGCCTTCTAGCGGGGGATTTCCAAGAGACCCAGTACTTC.

This sequence joins TRBV28 and TRBJ1-2, with D possibly TRBD1 on 5 matching bases. Germline V gene lookup returns CDR1 MDHEN and CDR2 SYDVKM. CDR3 length: 16 amino acids. V was cut by 3 bases and J by 3 bases, with 17 bases left in between. CDR3 DNA: TGTGCCAGCAGTTTGGTAGGGGAAGCCCAGGACTATGGCTACACCTTC. Translation gives CASSLVGEAQDYGYTF.

The chain joins TRBV6-5 to TRBJ1-3; D is uncertain. Germline CDR1 reads MNHEY; CDR2 reads SVGAGI. V lost 0 bases to trimming and J lost 0 bases, with 6 bases between them. The CDR3 is 15 amino acids. CDR3 residues: CASSYSINSGNTIYF. The DNA of the CDR3 is TGTGCCAGCAGTTACTCTATTAACTCTGGAAACACCATATATTTT.

The chain carries TRBV30 and TRBJ2-3; 8 bases align to TRBD2. Germline trimming cut 2 bases from V and 2 bases from J; bases unmatched to any gene: 9. Germline CDR1 is GTSNPN and CDR2 is SVGIG (reference sequence). This CDR3 contains 16 residues. The DNA of the CDR3 is TGTGCCTGGAGTCAGGGAGCGGGGGACATCACAGATACGCAGTATTTT. Translating gives CAWSQGAGDITDTQYF.

The count of this clone is one. This CDR3 is CASSMHGGPNTEAFF. CDR3 DNA: TGTGCCAGTAGTATGCACGGGGGACCGAACACTGAAGCTTTCTTT. This chain uses TRBV19 with TRBJ1-1; possible D gene TRBD1, 5 bases. The V gene lost 3 bases and the J gene lost 1 base, with 12 bases spanning the gap. CDR1 is LNHDA, CDR2 SQIVND, per germline (reference sequence). CDR3 length: 15 amino acids.

In DNA form, the CDR3 reads TGTGCCAGCTCACCAGAGCGGAAGGGGACAGATAATGAAAAACTGTTTTTT. Its translation: CASSPERKGTDNEKLFF. The gene calls are TRBV18 and TRBJ1-4, with 7 bases aligning to TRBD1. The ends lost 2 bases at V and 4 bases at J; junction bases unmatched: 10. The CDR3 sequence is 17 residues long. The germline gives CDR1 KGHSH, CDR2 LQKENI.

The chain joins TRBV30 to TRBJ1-2, with TRBD1 matching over 11 bases. V was pared by 2 bases and J by 7 bases, with 9 bases of the junction left unmatched. The CDR3 has 15 residues. Germline assignment: CDR1 GTSNPN and CDR2 SVGIG (reference sequence). The chain's CDR3 is CAWSWGQGDPSGYTF. In DNA, the CDR3 is TGTGCCTGGAGTTGGGGACAGGGGGACCCTAGTGGCTACACCTTC.

The J gene is TRBJ2-3, the V gene TRBV29-1, with D possibly TRBD2 on 6 matching bases. Germline V lookup: CDR1 SQVTM, CDR2 ANQGSEA. The CDR3 spans 12 residues. The germline V and J ends were trimmed by 7 bases and 5 bases, with 13 bases remaining between them. The CDR3 sequence is CSGGDLVDTQYF. The CDR3 nucleotides are TGCAGCGGGGGGGACTTAGTAGATACGCAGTATTTT.

The chain couples TRBV27 to TRBJ2-3, with 9 positions matching TRBD2. The CDR3 has 15 residues. Germline V gene data show CDR1 as MNHEY and CDR2 as SMNVEV (reference sequence). Unmatched junction bases numbered 4, after V lost 5 bases and J lost 1 base. The CDR3 loop reads CASSPSGVGTDTQYF. In DNA, the CDR3 is TGTGCCAGCAGTCCTAGCGGGGTGGGCACAGATACGCAGTATTTT.

As DNA, the CDR3 is TGTGCCAGCAGCTTGGCAGCGGGGGGCCTCTTGGTCGAGCAGTACTTC. Its protein is CASSLAAGGLLVEQYF. The rearrangement links TRBV5-4 to TRBJ2-7; 9 bases are shared with TRBD2. From germline, CDR1 is SGHNT and CDR2 YYREEE (reference sequence). The J segment lost 6 bases and the V segment lost 0 bases, leaving 10 bases of the junction unmatched. The CDR3 loop spans 16 amino acids.

J is TRBJ1-3 and V is TRBV3-1 (or the pseudogene TRBV3-2); no clear D gene. The CDR3 has 15 amino acids. V was pared by 4 bases and J by 0 bases, with 10 bases between. Germline V gives CDR1 LGHDT, CDR2 YNNKEL (reference sequence). CDR3 DNA: TGTGCCAGCAGCCCAGGATTCCCCTCTGGAAACACCATATATTTT. As protein: CASSPGFPSGNTIYF.

The J gene is TRBJ1-4, the V gene TRBV30, with unresolved D. The CDR3 length is 14 residues. The germline V and J ends were trimmed by 5 bases and 8 bases, with 18 bases remaining between them. Per germline, CDR1 GTSNPN and CDR2 SVGIG (reference sequence). The CDR3 DNA is TGTGCCTGGTCCTCAGCAGCGGGTACGGAAAAACTGTTTTTT. Translating gives CAWSSAAGTEKLFF.

The chain recombines TRBV5-1 with TRBJ2-1, with D possibly matching TRBD1 (5 bases). The CDR3 length is 16 residues. V was cut by 3 bases and J by 6 bases, with 19 bases left in between. Looked up from germline, CDR1 is SGHRS and CDR2 is YFSETQ. The CDR3 loop reads CASSSTETTGINEQFF. CDR3 nucleotides: TGCGCCAGCAGCTCGACGGAAACAACAGGAATCAATGAGCAGTTCTTC.

This clone appeared a single time. The rearrangement joins TRBV5-1 to TRBJ2-1; possible D gene TRBD2, 7 bases. Germline V gene sequence: CDR1 SGHRS, CDR2 YFSETQ. The CDR3 is 19 residues long. V dropped 4 bases and J dropped 7 bases, with 30 bases sitting between them. The CDR3 DNA is TGCGCCAGCAGCGGGAAAGGTTACCCCGGGGGGCACGGGGGGAATGAGCAGTTCTTC. Residues: CASSGKGYPGGHGGNEQFF. The variable domain in full, with the rest retrieved from reference TRBV5-1 and TRBJ2-1, is KAGVTQTPRYLIKTRGQQVTLSCSPISGHRSVSWYQQTPGQGLQFLFEYFSETQRNKGNFPGRFSGRQFSNSRSEMNVSTLELGDSALYLCASSGKGYPGGHGGNEQFFGPGTRLTVL.

A note on this clone: Other DNA sequences in the same sample also yield this CDR3. This chain joins TRBV3-1 (or the pseudogene TRBV3-2) and TRBJ1-5; D is perhaps TRBD1 (5 bases). Looked up from germline, CDR1 is LGHDT and CDR2 is YNNKEL (reference sequence). This CDR3 spans 13 amino acids. V lost 1 base and J lost 5, with 6 bases in between. The CDR3 loop reads CASSQGGDQPQHF. Here the CDR3 DNA reads TGTGCCAGCAGCCAAGGGGGGGATCAGCCCCAGCATTTT.

This clone was counted only a few times. The V call is TRBV5-6, the J call TRBJ2-1; D is perhaps TRBD2 (6 bases). Trimming cost V 6 bases and J 8 bases, with 18 bases left between them. CDR3 size: 14 residues. Looked up from germline, CDR1 is SGHDT and CDR2 is YYEEEE. The CDR3 loop is CASTSLASKDEQFF. The CDR3, as DNA: TGTGCCAGCACCTCCCTAGCGTCGAAGGATGAGCAGTTCTTC.

DNA for the CDR3: TGCAGTGCTAGTCTTTACGCGGGGGGGAGCACAGATACGCAGTATTTT. Translating gives CSASLYAGGSTDTQYF. The V gene is TRBV20-1, the J gene TRBJ2-3; 9 nucleotides match TRBD2. The CDR3 totals 16 residues. Germline V CDR1 and CDR2: DFQATT, SNEGSKA (reference sequence). Unmatched junction bases numbered 7, after V lost 3 bases and J lost 0 bases.

In its sample, this clone was seen a few times. V gene TRBV4-1 combines with J gene TRBJ2-3; 13 nucleotides agree with TRBD2. This CDR3 is built from 20 residues. Germline lookup yields CDR1 MGHRA and CDR2 YSYEKL. Trimming at V came to 3 bases and at J to 5 bases, leaving 17 bases not matched to a gene. The CDR3 nucleotides read TGCGCCAGCAGCCATGCCTCCGGGACTAGCGGGGCCAGAGAGGGAGATACGCAGTATTTT. This gives the protein CASSHASGTSGAREGDTQYF.

The chain joins TRBV28 to TRBJ2-7; perhaps TRBD2 as D (6 bases). Looked up from germline, CDR1 is MDHEN and CDR2 is SYDVKM. With 6 bases removed from V and 3 bases from J, the gap between germline ends came to 18 bases. The CDR3 sequence is 15 residues long. The CDR3 reads CASSPTGQGGYEQYF. Here the CDR3 DNA reads TGTGCCAGCAGCCCAACGGGGCAGGGAGGCTACGAGCAGTACTTC.

The genes are TRBV28 and TRBJ1-5; unclear D gene. Germline CDR1 MDHEN, CDR2 SYDVKM. The CDR3 consists of 14 residues. V lost 3 bases and J lost 6, with 12 bases in between. The CDR3 region has the DNA TGTGCCAGCAGTTTCCAAACGGGTGTTCAGCCCCAGCATTTT. Translation: CASSFQTGVQPQHF.

The chain couples TRBV19 to TRBJ1-4; D is unclear. V lost 1 base to trimming and J lost 8 bases, with 8 bases between them. Germline V lookup: CDR1 LNHDA, CDR2 SQIVND (reference sequence). This CDR3 spans 13 amino acids. The CDR3 region is CASSIGAREKLFF. CDR3 sequence (DNA): TGTGCCAGTAGTATAGGGGCTCGGGAAAAACTGTTTTTT.